This record concerns one T cell receptor beta chain sequence. Its antigen is undetermined. The data are from a study of vaccination effects on CD4 cells after COVID-19. Study details: Samples came from a couple of convalescent patients 16 days and one week before vaccination.

Clones were read by immunoSEQ multiplex PCR, and TCRdb kept only the in-frame ones, dropping some. The top ten hold over 25% of the sample, which has about 45,000 clones, 60% to 75% seen once. Expansion with viral peptide pools was applied to antigen-specific CD4+ T cells by the ViraFEST assay prior to sequencing. Culture proceeded for 9 to 11 days, and CD4+ T cells were then isolated. Confirmation by PCR established that the person had SARS-CoV-2 infection between March and December 2020. J lost 4 bases, V lost 6 bases, and 4 bases had no gene match. The CDR3 runs 13 residues. CDR1 is ENHRY, CDR2 SYGVKD, per germline.

The gene calls are TRBV10-3 and TRBJ2-7; 9 nucleotides align to TRBD1. This sequence originates from a human donor who had a prior SARS-CoV-2 infection. This sample comprised CD4+ T cells from PBMCs cultured with a peptide pool, obtained before COVID-19 vaccination. The CDR3 loop reads CAIRSGQGYEQYF. The CDR3, as DNA: TGTGCCATCAGATCGGGACAGGGATACGAGCAGTACTTC.